This TCR beta chain was identified during a study of shared clonotypes between healthy human individuals. Germline-derived CDR1 and CDR2 are SGHRS and YFSETQ. CDR3 length equals 16 residues. V lost 4 bases, J lost 3 bases, and 10 bases stayed unmatched. Donors, healthy HIV-negative adults, lacked recent acute infections or vaccinations. Profiling relied on immunoSEQ multiplex PCR, and the TCRdb table lists in-frame clones only, not all of them. The sample has some 510,000 clones, 79% seen once. Specimen: PBMCs. The sequence was collected from a woman in her 40s in good health. Some clones in this sample may be carry-over from other donors' samples. The V gene is TRBV5-1, the J gene TRBJ2-3; 8 bases match TRBD2. CDR3 in amino acids: CASSPLVGGRTDTQYF. CDR3 coding DNA: TGCGCCAGCAGCCCCCTGGTAGGCGGGAGGACAGATACGCAGTATTTT.